This TCR beta chain is drawn from a study of blood T cell repertoires in COVID-19. For the study at large: Samples of COVID-19 (acute and convalescent) were obtained from the United States, Italy and Spain. The cDNA or gDNA used as material had been derived from T cells, B-cell-depleted T cells, or PBMCs.

Only one count was recorded for this clone. Authors' methods: Estimation of nucleated cell counts relied on the amplification of reference gene primers. Sequenced by immunoSEQ multiplex PCR; TCRdb stores in-frame clones only, minus some. The V and J calls and the clone size are those of that table, but D and trimming were determined from the DNA. Of about 220,000 clones listed, around three quarters were seen once; the top ten hold 5.5% to 8.5%. V gave up 6 bases and J gave up 5 bases; unmatched junction bases: 8. This CDR3 spans 15 amino acids. The germline CDR1 and CDR2 sequences are ENHRY and SYGVKD.

Material: peripheral blood. V and J are TRBV10-3 and TRBJ2-5, with 11 nucleotides matching TRBD2. The receptor was isolated from a woman between 65 and 79 years old with acute or convalescent COVID-19. CDR3 in DNA: TGTGCCATCAGGGGTAGCGGGGGGGCCGCCGAGACCCAGTACTTC. Its protein is CAIRGSGGAAETQYF.